This entry concerns a single T cell receptor beta chain. This sample is drawn from a study of blood T cell repertoires in COVID-19. In the study overall: Sources were T cells, B-cell-depleted T cells, or PBMCs; the material itself was cDNA or gDNA.

Germline CDR1 reads MNHEY; CDR2 reads SVGAGI. This CDR3 spans 15 amino acids. Unmatched junction bases numbered 7, after V lost 5 bases and J lost 3 bases. Authors' analysis steps: Amplifying reference gene primers gave estimates of nucleated cell counts. Produced via immunoSEQ multiplex PCR; TCRdb's table is partial and in-frame only. V and J calls plus clone size are reproduced from that table; the DNA served to infer D and trimming. The data contain approximately 60,000 clones, about 93% of them singletons. Sequencing was performed on peripheral blood. The V and J genes are TRBV6-5 and TRBJ1-1, with 9 nucleotides matching TRBD1. This sequence originates from a man in his 70s with active COVID-19. The CDR3 DNA sequence: TGTGCCAGCAGTAACCACTACAGGGGGCACACTGAAGCTTTCTTT. Residues: CASSNHYRGHTEAFF.